Listed below are T cell receptor beta chains from one sample, sequenced in a study of CD8 T cells in ankylosing spondylitis. TCRdb reanalysed the 5' RACE reads using MiXCR and keeps one entry per CDR3 protein. The data contain 150,000 to 200,000 distinct CDR3 sequences, 18% of them singletons. Sample: blood, either unsorted or a sorted T cell fraction (not recorded which). Every receptor here comes from a male donor with ankylosing spondylitis or in good health (not recorded which). Each CDR3 is given with its conserved first and last residue. D genes are given only for firm matches. Some rows mark clone size as missing; the rest say once, few, many or name a class of expanded clone.

CDR3 protein	CDR3 DNA	clone size	D gene	V gene	J gene
CASSRDGRGLDF	TGTGCCAGCAGCCGGGATGGACGAGGGCTTGACTTC	.	.	TRBV3-1	TRBJ2-5
CATPRSSGWLSEQYF	TGTGCCACCCCTAGGTCCAGTGGGTGGCTGTCCGAGCAGTACTTC	many	.	TRBV7-7	TRBJ2-7
CASRGTGTSENIQYF	TGTGCCAGCAGGGGGACCGGGACTAGCGAAAACATTCAGTACTTC	.	TRBD2	TRBV28	TRBJ2-4
CASSHRAGELFF	TGTGCCAGCAGCCACCGGGCCGGGGAGCTGTTTTTT	few	.	TRBV11-2	TRBJ2-2
CAWSEGRSIFTDTQYF	TGTGCCTGGAGTGAAGGGCGGAGTATATTCACAGATACGCAGTATTTT	.	.	TRBV30	TRBJ2-3
CSVDRTSGEYNEQFF	TGCAGCGTTGACAGGACTAGCGGAGAGTACAATGAGCAGTTCTTC	many	TRBD2	TRBV29-1	TRBJ2-1
CASKIVPGQGNNEQFF	TGCGCCAGCAAAATTGTTCCGGGACAGGGAAACAATGAGCAGTTCTTC	many	TRBD1	TRBV5-1	TRBJ2-1
CASSLASKNVGEKLFF	TGTGCCAGCAGCTTGGCCTCAAAGAACGTCGGTGAAAAACTGTTTTTT	many	.	TRBV5-6	TRBJ1-4
CASSLALRGVAFF	TGTGCCAGCAGCTTAGCGCTTCGGGGCGTAGCGTTCTTC	.	.	TRBV7-8	TRBJ2-1
CASSQDGGTGTNEQYF	TGTGCCAGCAGCCAAGATGGCGGGACAGGTACCAACGAGCAGTACTTC	many	TRBD1	TRBV14	TRBJ2-7
CSARSFRLAGGPGVNEQFF	TGCAGTGCTAGGTCCTTCCGACTAGCGGGAGGGCCGGGAGTAAATGAGCAGTTCTTC	many	TRBD2	TRBV20-1	TRBJ2-1
CASRPSYPQETQYF	TGTGCCAGCAGGCCGTCCTATCCCCAAGAGACCCAGTACTTC	.	.	TRBV28	TRBJ2-5
CSVGQGNTGELFF	TGCAGCGTCGGACAGGGGAACACCGGGGAGCTGTTTTTT	.	TRBD1	TRBV29-1	TRBJ2-2
CASHYSSAHTSGRNNEQFF	TGTGCCAGCCATTATTCTTCCGCTCACACTAGCGGGAGGAACAATGAGCAGTTCTTC	.	TRBD2	TRBV25-1	TRBJ2-1
CASSSGLNYGYTF	TGCGCCAGCAGCTCGGGTTTAAACTATGGCTACACCTTC	few	.	TRBV5-1	TRBJ1-2
CASSPKGITNTGELFF	TGTGCCAGCAGCCCGAAGGGGATCACGAACACCGGGGAGCTGTTTTTT	.	.	TRBV3-1	TRBJ2-2
CASSQGINDEQYF	TGCGCCAGCAGCCAGGGGATAAACGACGAGCAGTACTTC	.	.	TRBV5-1	TRBJ2-7
CATSRVNEQFF	TGTGCCACCTCTAGGGTAAATGAGCAGTTCTTC	many	.	TRBV24-1	TRBJ2-1
CASSFFGVSEQYF	TGCGCCAGCAGCTTCTTTGGAGTTTCCGAGCAGTACTTC	many	.	TRBV5-1	TRBJ2-7
CASSFYWGNGELFF	TGCGCCAGCAGCTTCTATTGGGGGAACGGGGAGCTGTTTTTT	many	.	TRBV5-1	TRBJ2-2
CASSTWTGGGDEGYTF	TGTGCCAGTAGTACTTGGACAGGGGGCGGTGATGAAGGCTACACCTTC	few	TRBD1	TRBV19	TRBJ1-2
CASSKDGGGYTF	TGTGCCAGCAGCAAGGACGGTGGAGGCTACACCTTC	.	.	TRBV9	TRBJ1-2
CASSKNHSGSGEQYF	TGCGCCAGCAGTAAAAATCATAGCGGGAGTGGGGAGCAGTACTTC	few	TRBD2	TRBV23-1	TRBJ2-7
CASTGLAATDTQYF	TGCGCCAGCACGGGACTAGCGGCCACAGATACGCAGTATTTT	.	TRBD2	TRBV10-2	TRBJ2-3
CSAEPETEAFF	TGCAGTGCCGAACCAGAGACTGAAGCTTTCTTT	many	.	TRBV20-1	TRBJ1-1
CSADRATGELFF	TGCAGTGCCGATAGGGCGACCGGGGAGCTGTTTTTT	few	.	TRBV20-1	TRBJ2-2
CASSLQGAQGTEAFF	TGTGCCAGCAGCCTCCAGGGGGCGCAGGGCACTGAAGCTTTCTTT	many	TRBD1	TRBV5-4	TRBJ1-1